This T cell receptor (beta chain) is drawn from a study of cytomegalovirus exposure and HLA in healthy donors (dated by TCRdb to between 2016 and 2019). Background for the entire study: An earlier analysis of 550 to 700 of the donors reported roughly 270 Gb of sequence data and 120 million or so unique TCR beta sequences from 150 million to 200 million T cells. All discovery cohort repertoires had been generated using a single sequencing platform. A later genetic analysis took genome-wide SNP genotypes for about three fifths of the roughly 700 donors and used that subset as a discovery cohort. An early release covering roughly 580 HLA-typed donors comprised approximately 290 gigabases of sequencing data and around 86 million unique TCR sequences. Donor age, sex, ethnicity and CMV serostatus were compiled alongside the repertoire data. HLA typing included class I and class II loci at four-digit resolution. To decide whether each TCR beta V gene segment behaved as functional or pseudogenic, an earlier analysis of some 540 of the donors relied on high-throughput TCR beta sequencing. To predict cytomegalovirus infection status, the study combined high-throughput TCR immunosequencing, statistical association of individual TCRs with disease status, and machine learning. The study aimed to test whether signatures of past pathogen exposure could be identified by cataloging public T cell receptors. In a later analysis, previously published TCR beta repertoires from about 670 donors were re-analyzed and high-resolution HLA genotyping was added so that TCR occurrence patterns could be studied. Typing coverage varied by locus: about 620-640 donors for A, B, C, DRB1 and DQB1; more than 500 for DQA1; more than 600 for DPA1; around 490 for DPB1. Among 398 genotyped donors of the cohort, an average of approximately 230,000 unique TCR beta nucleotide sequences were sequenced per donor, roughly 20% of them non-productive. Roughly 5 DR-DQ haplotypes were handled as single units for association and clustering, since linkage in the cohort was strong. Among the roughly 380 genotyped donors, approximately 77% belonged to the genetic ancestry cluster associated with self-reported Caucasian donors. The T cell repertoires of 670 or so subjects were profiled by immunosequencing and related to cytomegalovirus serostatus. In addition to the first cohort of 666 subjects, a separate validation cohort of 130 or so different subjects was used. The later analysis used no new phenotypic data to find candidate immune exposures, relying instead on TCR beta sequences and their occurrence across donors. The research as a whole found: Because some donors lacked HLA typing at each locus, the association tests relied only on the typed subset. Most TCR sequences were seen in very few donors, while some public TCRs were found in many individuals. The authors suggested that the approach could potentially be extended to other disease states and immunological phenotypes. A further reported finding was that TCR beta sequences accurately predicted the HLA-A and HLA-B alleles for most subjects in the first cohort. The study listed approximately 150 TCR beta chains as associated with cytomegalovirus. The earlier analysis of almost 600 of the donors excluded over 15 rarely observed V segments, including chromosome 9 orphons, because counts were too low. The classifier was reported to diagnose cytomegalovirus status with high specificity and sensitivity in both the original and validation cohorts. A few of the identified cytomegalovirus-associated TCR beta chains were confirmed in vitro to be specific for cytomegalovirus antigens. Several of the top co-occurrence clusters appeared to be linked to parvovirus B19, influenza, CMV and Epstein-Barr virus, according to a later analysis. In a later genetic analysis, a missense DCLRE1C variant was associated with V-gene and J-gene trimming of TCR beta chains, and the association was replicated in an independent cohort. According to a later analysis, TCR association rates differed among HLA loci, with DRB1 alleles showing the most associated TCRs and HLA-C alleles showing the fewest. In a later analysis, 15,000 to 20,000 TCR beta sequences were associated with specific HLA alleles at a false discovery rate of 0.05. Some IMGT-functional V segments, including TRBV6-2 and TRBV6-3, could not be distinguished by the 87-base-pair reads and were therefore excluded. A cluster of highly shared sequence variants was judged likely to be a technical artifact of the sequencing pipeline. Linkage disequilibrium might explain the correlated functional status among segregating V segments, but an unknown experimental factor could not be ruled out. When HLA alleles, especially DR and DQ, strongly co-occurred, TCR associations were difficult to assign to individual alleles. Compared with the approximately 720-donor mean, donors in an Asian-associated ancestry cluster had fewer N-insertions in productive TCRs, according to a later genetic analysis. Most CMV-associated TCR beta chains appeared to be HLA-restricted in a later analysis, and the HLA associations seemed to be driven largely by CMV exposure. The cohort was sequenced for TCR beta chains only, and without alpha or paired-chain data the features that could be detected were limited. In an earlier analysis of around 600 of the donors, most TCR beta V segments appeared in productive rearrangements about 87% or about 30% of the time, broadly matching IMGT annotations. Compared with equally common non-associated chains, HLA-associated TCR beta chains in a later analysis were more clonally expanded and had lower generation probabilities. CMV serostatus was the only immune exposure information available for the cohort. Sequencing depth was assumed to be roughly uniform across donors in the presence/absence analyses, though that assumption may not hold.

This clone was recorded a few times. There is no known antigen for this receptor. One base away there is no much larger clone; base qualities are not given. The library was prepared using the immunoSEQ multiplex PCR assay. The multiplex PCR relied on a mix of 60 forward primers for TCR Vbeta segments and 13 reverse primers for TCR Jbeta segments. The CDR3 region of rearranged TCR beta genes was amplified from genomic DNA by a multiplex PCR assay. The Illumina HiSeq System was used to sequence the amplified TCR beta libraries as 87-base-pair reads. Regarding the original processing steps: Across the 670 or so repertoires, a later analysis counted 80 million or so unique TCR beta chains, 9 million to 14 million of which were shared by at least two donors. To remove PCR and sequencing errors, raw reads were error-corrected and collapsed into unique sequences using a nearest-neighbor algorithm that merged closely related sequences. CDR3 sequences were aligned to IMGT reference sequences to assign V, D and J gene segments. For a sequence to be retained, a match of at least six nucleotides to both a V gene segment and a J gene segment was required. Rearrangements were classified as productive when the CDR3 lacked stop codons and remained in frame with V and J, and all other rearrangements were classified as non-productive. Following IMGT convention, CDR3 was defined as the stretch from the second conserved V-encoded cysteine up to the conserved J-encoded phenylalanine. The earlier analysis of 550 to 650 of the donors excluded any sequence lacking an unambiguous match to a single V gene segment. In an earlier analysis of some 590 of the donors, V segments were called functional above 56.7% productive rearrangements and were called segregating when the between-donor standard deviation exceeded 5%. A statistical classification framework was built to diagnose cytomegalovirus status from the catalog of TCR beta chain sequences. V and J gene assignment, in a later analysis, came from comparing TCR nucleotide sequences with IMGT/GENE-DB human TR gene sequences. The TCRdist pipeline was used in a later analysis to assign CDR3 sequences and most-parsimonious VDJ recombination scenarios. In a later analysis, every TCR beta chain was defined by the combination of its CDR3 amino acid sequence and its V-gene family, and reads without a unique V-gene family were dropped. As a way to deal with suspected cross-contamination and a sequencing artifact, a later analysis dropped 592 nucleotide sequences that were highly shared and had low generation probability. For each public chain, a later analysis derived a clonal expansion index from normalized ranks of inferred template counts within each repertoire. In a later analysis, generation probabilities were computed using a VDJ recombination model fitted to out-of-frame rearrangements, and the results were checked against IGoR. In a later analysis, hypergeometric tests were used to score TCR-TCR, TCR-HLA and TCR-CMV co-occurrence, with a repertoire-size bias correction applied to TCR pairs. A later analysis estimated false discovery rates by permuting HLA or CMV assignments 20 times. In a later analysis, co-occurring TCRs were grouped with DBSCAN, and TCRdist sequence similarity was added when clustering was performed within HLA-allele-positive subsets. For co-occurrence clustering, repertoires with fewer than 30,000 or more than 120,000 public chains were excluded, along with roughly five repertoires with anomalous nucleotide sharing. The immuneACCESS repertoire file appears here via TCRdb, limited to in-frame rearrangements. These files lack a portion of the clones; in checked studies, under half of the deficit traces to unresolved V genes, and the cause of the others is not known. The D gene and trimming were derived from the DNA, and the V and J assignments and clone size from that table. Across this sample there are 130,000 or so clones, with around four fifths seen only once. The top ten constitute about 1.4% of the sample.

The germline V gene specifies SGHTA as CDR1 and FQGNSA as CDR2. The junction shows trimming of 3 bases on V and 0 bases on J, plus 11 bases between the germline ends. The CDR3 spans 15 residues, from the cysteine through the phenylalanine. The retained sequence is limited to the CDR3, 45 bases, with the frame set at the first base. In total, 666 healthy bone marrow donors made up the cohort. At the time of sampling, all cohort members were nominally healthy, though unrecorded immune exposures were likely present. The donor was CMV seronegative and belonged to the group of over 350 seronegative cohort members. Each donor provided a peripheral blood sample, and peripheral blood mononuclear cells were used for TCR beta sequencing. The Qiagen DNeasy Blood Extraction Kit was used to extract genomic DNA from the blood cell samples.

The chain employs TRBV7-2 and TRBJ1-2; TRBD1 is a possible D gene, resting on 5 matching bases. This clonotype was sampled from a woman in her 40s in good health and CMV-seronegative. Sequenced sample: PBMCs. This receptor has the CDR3 CASSFDSHPNYGYTF. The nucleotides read TGTGCCAGCAGCTTTGACAGTCACCCTAACTATGGCTACACCTTC.